This passage covers 32 T cell receptor beta chains from one sample sequenced in a study of cytomegalovirus exposure and HLA in healthy donors. The PCR ran on 60 Vbeta and 13 Jbeta primers. The repertoire was sequenced with immunoSEQ multiplex PCR; TCRdb's copy has only in-frame clones and lacks some. The data contain about 170,000 clones, around 81% of them singletons. Sequencing used PBMCs. The receptors shown here come from a young woman in good health and CMV-seropositive.

This rearrangement joins TRBV5-4 to TRBJ2-2; tentative D call: TRBD2 (5 bases). Trimming removed 4 bases from V and 4 bases from J, with 14 bases in between. This CDR3 is 15 amino acids long. Germline-derived CDR1 and CDR2 are SGHNT and YYREEE (reference sequence). This CDR3 reads CASSRGGRGTGELFF. CDR3 bases: TGTGCCAGCAGCCGTGGAGGCCGCGGCACCGGGGAGCTGTTTTTT.

This clone was recorded once. The chain couples TRBV11-2 to TRBJ2-6; no firm D call. Trimming took 7 bases from V and 8 from J, leaving 21 bases between them. The CDR3 length is 16 residues. CDR1 is SGHAT and CDR2 is FQNNGV in the germline V gene. CDR3 residues: CASNGGSSGWTNVLTF. The CDR3 DNA follows: TGTGCCAGCAACGGTGGGTCGTCGGGTTGGACCAACGTCCTGACTTTC.

This clone was detected once. This sequence joins TRBV10-3 and TRBJ1-1; a possible D gene is TRBD1 (5 bases). Deletions cut 5 bases from V and 7 bases from J, with 11 bases between. Germline CDR1 is ENHRY and CDR2 is SYGVKD. The CDR3 is made up of 12 amino acids. The CDR3: CAISPKGREAFF. CDR3 bases: TGTGCCATCAGTCCGAAGGGGCGTGAAGCTTTCTTT.

This sequence joins TRBV5-1 and TRBJ2-5, with TRBD2 identical over 8 bases. With V trimmed by 0 bases and J by 3 bases, 7 bases remained unmatched. This CDR3 spans 16 amino acids. The germline CDR1 and CDR2 sequences are SGHRS and YFSETQ. DNA of the CDR3: TGCGCCAGCAGCTTGGTGGGCGGGGGGCCCGAAGAGACCCAGTACTTC. Translated, it gives CASSLVGGGPEETQYF.

This clone is a singleton in its sample. The chain carries TRBV28 and TRBJ1-2, with TRBD1 as a possible D gene (5 bases). The CDR3 is 13 residues long. The germline V and J ends were trimmed by 7 bases and 7 bases, with 16 bases remaining between them. In germline, CDR1 is MDHEN, CDR2 SYDVKM. The CDR3 here is CASKRGFMAGYTF. CDR3 bases: TGTGCCAGCAAAAGGGGTTTCATGGCTGGCTACACCTTC.

V usage is TRBV7-2 and J usage is TRBJ1-2; D gene unclear. Germline V CDR1 and CDR2: SGHTA, FQGNSA. The CDR3 contains 15 residues. The V and J ends lost 5 bases and 8 bases respectively, with 21 bases between them. The CDR3 DNA reads TGTGCCAGCAGCCATGATGGACCGGGAATCGGGGGCTACACCTTC. It codes for CASSHDGPGIGGYTF.

The J gene is TRBJ1-2, the V gene TRBV5-1; no definite D call. The CDR3 is 15 residues long. Germline lookup yields CDR1 SGHRS and CDR2 YFSETQ. V lost 7 bases, J lost 1 base, and 17 bases lay in between. CDR3 DNA sequence: TGCGCCAGCCGTCAAGGGAGTGAGAGTAACTATGGCTACACCTTC. Translation: CASRQGSESNYGYTF.

The genes are TRBV27 and TRBJ1-5, with 10 bases that match TRBD1. CDR3 size: 15 residues. Germline V lookup: CDR1 MNHEY, CDR2 SMNVEV (reference sequence). V shed 5 bases, J shed 7 bases, and the junction held 8 bases outside the gene matches. Here the CDR3 reads CASSADRGVSQPQHF. In DNA form, the CDR3 reads TGTGCCAGCAGTGCGGACAGGGGGGTGTCCCAGCCCCAGCATTTT.

This clone was picked up a small number of times. The genes are TRBV4-3 and TRBJ1-1; 7 nucleotides line up with TRBD1. The CDR3 sequence is 13 residues long. Germline V gene sequence: CDR1 LGHNA, CDR2 YSLEER. V shed 0 bases and J 8 bases; nucleotides not matched to a gene: 3. This CDR3 is CASSQDRGQEAFF. In DNA form, the CDR3 reads TGCGCCAGCAGCCAAGACAGGGGACAGGAAGCTTTCTTT.

The CDR3 loop reads CASSPIGGQVHEQFF. The CDR3 DNA follows: TGCGCCAGCAGCCCAATAGGCGGACAGGTGCATGAGCAGTTCTTC. The chain carries TRBV5-1 and TRBJ2-1, with 7 bases identical to TRBD1. Germline V CDR1 and CDR2: SGHRS, YFSETQ. Trimming removed 4 bases from V and 8 bases from J; junction bases left unmatched: 12. This CDR3 has 15 amino acids.

CDR3 nucleotide sequence: TGTGCCAGCAGCTCTTTGACTCCCGAAGAGACCCAGTACTTC. It yields the protein CASSSLTPEETQYF. This chain connects TRBV5-6 to TRBJ2-5, with no clear D. The V gene's germline CDR1 is SGHDT and CDR2 YYEEEE. This CDR3 contains 14 residues. V shed 3 bases and J shed 3 bases, with 12 bases lying between them.

This clone was observed a few times. The DNA of the CDR3 is TGCGCCAGCAGCCAAGATCTTTGGGGGGCCTACGAGCAGTACTTC. This translates into CASSQDLWGAYEQYF. The chain employs TRBV4-3 and TRBJ2-7, with TRBD2 as a possible D gene (6 bases). The CDR3 has 15 amino acids. Looked up from germline, CDR1 is LGHNA and CDR2 is YSLEER. Trimming cost V 0 bases and J 2 bases, with 11 bases left between them.

J is TRBJ2-1 and V is TRBV4-3, with 8 bases fitting TRBD2. With V trimmed by 0 bases and J by 6 bases, 4 bases remained unmatched. This CDR3 region has 15 residues. Per the germline V gene, CDR1 is LGHNA and CDR2 is YSLEER. The CDR3: CASSQDSGSPNEQFF. The CDR3 DNA reads as TGCGCCAGCAGCCAAGACAGCGGGAGCCCCAATGAGCAGTTCTTC.

The chain joins TRBV29-1 to TRBJ2-4, with D unclear. CDR1 and CDR2 from the germline V gene are SQVTM and ANQGSEA. Trimming pared 6 bases from V and 3 bases from J, leaving 9 bases between. CDR3 size: 12 residues. CDR3 residues: CSVGTDKNIQYF. The CDR3 coding sequence is TGCAGCGTGGGCACGGACAAAAACATTCAGTACTTC.

The rearrangement links TRBV5-1 to TRBJ2-5, with a possible D match to TRBD2 (7 bases). The CDR3 is 15 residues long. Germline values: CDR1 SGHRS, CDR2 YFSETQ. The V end lost 3 bases, the J end lost 7 bases, and 19 bases lay between the germline ends. The DNA of the CDR3 is TGCGCCAGCAGCTCCGTCGGCGGGGGCGGTCGGACCCAGTACTTC. It specifies CASSSVGGGGRTQYF.

The chain is built from TRBV5-6 and TRBJ1-5; 7 bases agree with TRBD1. Per the germline V gene, CDR1 is SGHDT and CDR2 is YYEEEE. Trimming at V came to 1 base and at J to 1 base, leaving 5 bases not matched to a gene. The CDR3 sequence is 16 residues long. The CDR3 protein is CASSLSHRGSNQPQHF. The CDR3 DNA follows: TGTGCCAGCAGCTTGTCGCACAGGGGAAGCAATCAGCCCCAGCATTTT.

The rearrangement joins TRBV9 to TRBJ2-3; 9 nucleotides match TRBD2. The germline CDR1 and CDR2 sequences are SGDLS and YYNGEE. The trim removed 0 bases at V and 5 bases at J, leaving 16 bases unmatched. There are 19 residues in the CDR3. The CDR3 DNA is TGTGCCAGCAGCGTAGGCGTGAGCGGGAGGTTCTCTGATCAAGATACGCAGTATTTT. Protein: CASSVGVSGRFSDQDTQYF.

V gene TRBV7-6 combines with J gene TRBJ1-2, with TRBD1 identical over 8 bases. The CDR3 runs to 15 residues. V trimming: 1 base; J trimming: 7 bases; junction bases outside the gene matches: 8. Germline CDR1 SGHVS, CDR2 FNYEAQ. The CDR3 DNA reads as TGTGCCAGCAGCTTAGACGGCAGGGGGCAAGGTGGCTACACCTTC. It is translated as CASSLDGRGQGGYTF.

The rearrangement joins TRBV29-1 to TRBJ2-5, with TRBD1 matching over 12 bases. Per germline, CDR1 SQVTM and CDR2 ANQGSEA. J was trimmed by 4 bases and V by 6 bases; bases with no gene match: 3. This CDR3 region has 13 residues. The CDR3 protein is CSVGDRGPETQYF. In DNA, the CDR3 is TGCAGCGTCGGGGACAGGGGGCCAGAGACCCAGTACTTC.

In this sample, this clone turned up a few times. The genes are TRBV2 and TRBJ1-5; TRBD1 matches 10 bases. V was clipped by 2 bases and J by 4 bases; unmatched bases: 8. Germline-derived CDR1 and CDR2 are SNHLY and FYNNEI. The CDR3 is 17 residues long. CDR3 sequence: CASSEYDRGRGNQPQHF. For the CDR3, the DNA is TGTGCCAGCAGTGAATACGACAGGGGGCGCGGAAATCAGCCCCAGCATTTT.

This clone was recorded a few times. V gene TRBV6-1 combines with J gene TRBJ1-4; 8 bases align to TRBD1. The CDR3 sequence is 14 residues long. Germline V CDR1 and CDR2: MNHNS, SASEGT. V dropped 6 bases and J dropped 8; count of bases not matched to a gene: 8. Here the CDR3 DNA reads TGTGCCAGCAGGGACAGGGCGTCCTCCGAAAAACTGTTTTTT. This sequence encodes CASRDRASSEKLFF.

This chain connects TRBV7-9 to TRBJ2-5; TRBD2 agrees at 7 bases. The germline CDR1 and CDR2 sequences are SEHNR and FQNEAQ (reference sequence). CDR3 length: 15 residues. Germline trimming cut 2 bases from V and 1 base from J; bases unmatched to any gene: 4. The CDR3 sequence: CASSLTGGFQETQYF. The DNA of the CDR3 is TGTGCCAGCAGCTTAACGGGGGGATTCCAAGAGACCCAGTACTTC.

This rearrangement joins TRBV30 to TRBJ1-1; 7 nucleotides match TRBD1. J lost 5 bases, V lost 4 bases, and 4 bases had no gene match. Germline V gene sequence: CDR1 GTSNPN, CDR2 SVGIG (reference sequence). The CDR3 has 12 residues. The DNA of the CDR3 is TGTGCCTGGAACCAGGGGGGAACTGAAGCTTTCTTT. Protein sequence: CAWNQGGTEAFF. Combining the CDR3 with reference TRBV30 and TRBJ1-1 gives the whole variable domain SQTIHQWPATLVQPVGSPLSLECTVEGTSNPNLYWYRQAAGRGLQLLFYSVGIGQISSEVPQNLSASRPQDRQFILSSKKLLLSDSGFYLCAWNQGGTEAFFGQGTRLTVV.

The chain has TRBV5-8 and TRBJ2-7; 7 nucleotides line up with TRBD2. Germline V gene sequence: CDR1 SGHTS, CDR2 YDEGEE. This CDR3 has 14 residues. The ends lost 6 bases at V and 0 bases at J; junction bases unmatched: 6. The CDR3, as DNA: TGTGCCAGCATCCCGGAGCGGGACTCCTACGAGCAGTACTTC. Translating gives CASIPERDSYEQYF.

The rearrangement uses TRBV7-9 and TRBJ1-3, with TRBD1 matching 9 bases. This CDR3 is built from 16 residues. V lost 5 bases, J lost 3 bases, and 8 bases stayed unmatched. Germline values: CDR1 SEHNR, CDR2 FQNEAQ (reference sequence). CDR3 residues: CASSLSGQGFGNTIYF. CDR3 bases: TGTGCCAGCAGCCTCTCCGGACAGGGGTTTGGAAACACCATATATTTT.

This chain connects TRBV4-1 to TRBJ1-1, with a possible D match to TRBD1 (5 bases). In germline, CDR1 is MGHRA, CDR2 YSYEKL. The CDR3 sequence is 16 residues long. The V and J ends lost 3 bases and 1 base respectively, with 15 bases between them. CDR3 bases: TGCGCCAGCAGCCATACCCAGACAGACCCGAACACTGAAGCTTTCTTT. This translates into CASSHTQTDPNTEAFF.

A few counts support this clone. The chain carries TRBV29-1 and TRBJ2-1; 12 nucleotides line up with TRBD1. The CDR3 runs 16 residues. The germline gives CDR1 SQVTM, CDR2 ANQGSEA. The ends lost 5 bases at V and 7 bases at J; junction bases unmatched: 12. CDR3 loop: CSVRNRGQGARNEQFF. In DNA, the CDR3 is TGCAGCGTTCGCAACCGGGGACAGGGGGCGCGAAATGAGCAGTTCTTC.

This clone appeared a few times. The chain joins TRBV7-9 to TRBJ2-6; 7 bases line up with TRBD1. Per germline, CDR1 SEHNR and CDR2 FQNEAQ (reference sequence). CDR3 size: 15 residues. The ends lost 4 bases at V and 2 bases at J; junction bases unmatched: 2. As DNA, the CDR3 is TGTGCCAGCAGCTCAGGGGGTCCTGGGGCCAACGTCCTGACTTTC. Its protein is CASSSGGPGANVLTF.

The genes are TRBV2 and TRBJ1-1; possible D gene TRBD1, 6 bases. Between the trimmed V and J ends, which lost 8 bases and 0 bases, there was a span of 16 bases. This CDR3 is built from 15 residues. Per the germline V gene, CDR1 is SNHLY and CDR2 is FYNNEI. CDR3 sequence: CASCPWSGVNTEAFF. The CDR3 bases are TGTGCCAGCTGTCCCTGGTCAGGGGTGAACACTGAAGCTTTCTTT.

The chain has TRBV27 and TRBJ2-7, with a possible D match to TRBD2 (6 bases). The CDR3 contains 14 residues. Germline values: CDR1 MNHEY, CDR2 SMNVEV (reference sequence). The V and J ends lost 11 bases and 1 base respectively, with 18 bases between them. The CDR3 region is CAVGRASVSYEQYF. The CDR3 DNA follows: TGTGCCGTCGGCCGGGCTAGCGTGTCCTACGAGCAGTACTTC.

This clone was counted between two and nine times. The chain employs TRBV4-1 and TRBJ1-1, with no clear D. The germline CDR1 and CDR2 sequences are MGHRA and YSYEKL. Between the trimmed V and J ends, which lost 4 bases and 1 base, there was a span of 10 bases. CDR3 length equals 14 residues. The CDR3 loop reads CASSPLRWNTEAFF. The CDR3 nucleotides read TGCGCCAGCAGCCCCCTCAGATGGAACACTGAAGCTTTCTTT.

The chain links TRBV6-5 to TRBJ1-2, with a possible D match to TRBD1 (5 bases). This CDR3 has 13 residues. Germline CDR1 MNHEY, CDR2 SVGAGI. Between the trimmed V and J ends, which lost 2 bases and 5 bases, there was a span of 9 bases. The CDR3 spells CASSYPGRYGYTF. CDR3 DNA: TGTGCCAGCAGTTACCCAGGGCGATATGGCTACACCTTC.